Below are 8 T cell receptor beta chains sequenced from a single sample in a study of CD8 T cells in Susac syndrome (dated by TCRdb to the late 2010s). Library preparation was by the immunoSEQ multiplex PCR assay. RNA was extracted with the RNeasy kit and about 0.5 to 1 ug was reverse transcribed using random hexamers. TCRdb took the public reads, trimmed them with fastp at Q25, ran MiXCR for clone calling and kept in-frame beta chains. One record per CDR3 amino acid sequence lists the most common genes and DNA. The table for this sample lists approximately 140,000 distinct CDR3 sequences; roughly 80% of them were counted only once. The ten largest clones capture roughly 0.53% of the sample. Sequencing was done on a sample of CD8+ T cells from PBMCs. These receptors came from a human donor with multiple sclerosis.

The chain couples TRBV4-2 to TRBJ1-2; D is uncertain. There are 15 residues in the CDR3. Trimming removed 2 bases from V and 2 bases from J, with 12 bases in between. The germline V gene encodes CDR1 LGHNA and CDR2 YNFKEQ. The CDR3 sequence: CASSQPSSLNYGYTF. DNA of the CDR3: TGTGCCAGCAGCCAACCCTCGAGCTTAAACTATGGCTACACCTTC.

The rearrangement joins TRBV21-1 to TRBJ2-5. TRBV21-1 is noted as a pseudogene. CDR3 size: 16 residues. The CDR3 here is CASLTVDDRRWETQYF. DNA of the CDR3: TGTGCCAGCCTTACAGTTGACGATAGGCGGTGGGAGACCCAGTACTTC.

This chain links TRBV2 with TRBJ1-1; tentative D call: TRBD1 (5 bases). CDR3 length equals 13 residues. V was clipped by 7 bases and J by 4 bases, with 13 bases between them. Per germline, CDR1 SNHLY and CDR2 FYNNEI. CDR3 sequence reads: CASIYSGSTEAFF. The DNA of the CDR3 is TGTGCCAGCATCTACTCAGGGTCCACTGAAGCTTTCTTT.

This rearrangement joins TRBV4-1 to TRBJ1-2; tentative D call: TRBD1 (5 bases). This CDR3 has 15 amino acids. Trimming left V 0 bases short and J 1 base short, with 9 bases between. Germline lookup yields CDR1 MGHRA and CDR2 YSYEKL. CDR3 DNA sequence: TGCGCCAGCAGCCAAGAGGGGGGGGATAACTATGGCTACACCTTC. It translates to CASSQEGGDNYGYTF.

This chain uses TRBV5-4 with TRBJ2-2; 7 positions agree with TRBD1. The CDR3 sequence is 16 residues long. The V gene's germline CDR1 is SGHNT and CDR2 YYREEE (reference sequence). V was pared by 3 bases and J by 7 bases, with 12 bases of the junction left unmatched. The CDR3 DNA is TGTGCCAGCAGCTCAAGAGACAGGGCATATATCGGGGAGCTGTTTTTT. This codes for CASSSRDRAYIGELFF. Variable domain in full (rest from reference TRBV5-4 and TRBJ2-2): ETGVTQSPTHLIKTRGQQVTLRCSSQSGHNTVSWYQQALGQGPQFIFQYYREEENGRGNFPPRFSGLQFPNYSSELNVNALELDDSALYLCASSSRDRAYIGELFFGEGSRLTVL.

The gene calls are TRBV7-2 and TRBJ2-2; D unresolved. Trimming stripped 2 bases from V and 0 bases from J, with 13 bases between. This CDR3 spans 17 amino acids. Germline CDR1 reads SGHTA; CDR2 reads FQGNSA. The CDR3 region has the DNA TGTGCCAGCAGCTTACCGCGGTTACATCCGAACACCGGGGAGCTGTTTTTT. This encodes CASSLPRLHPNTGELFF.

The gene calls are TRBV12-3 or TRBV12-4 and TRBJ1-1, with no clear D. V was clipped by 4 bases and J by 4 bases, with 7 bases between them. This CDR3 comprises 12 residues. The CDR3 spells CASSYWGTEAFF. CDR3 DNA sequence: TGTGCCAGCAGTTACTGGGGCACTGAAGCTTTCTTT.

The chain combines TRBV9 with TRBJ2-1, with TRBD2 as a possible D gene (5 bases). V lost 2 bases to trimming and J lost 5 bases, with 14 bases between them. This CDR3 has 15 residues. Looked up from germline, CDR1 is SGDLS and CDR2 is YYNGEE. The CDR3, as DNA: TGTGCCAGCAGCGTTGGACTCCCGGAGGACAATGAGCAGTTCTTC. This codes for CASSVGLPEDNEQFF.